Listed here are 17 T cell receptor beta chains from one sample, sequenced in a study of cytomegalovirus exposure and HLA in healthy donors (dated by TCRdb to 2017 to 2019). The library was generated by the immunoSEQ multiplex PCR assay. Sourced from immuneACCESS, this table was stored by TCRdb with only in-frame sequences that have V and J called. A share of the clones is absent; for the studies checked, an unresolved V gene accounts for under half, and the remainder has no known explanation. The sample records about 240,000 clones, more than 75% of which are singletons. 2.6% of the sample belongs to the ten largest clones. Material: PBMCs. These receptors were obtained from a man aged 18 to 29 in good health and CMV-seronegative.

This clone was counted once. The chain joins TRBV29-1 to TRBJ1-1; TRBD1 matches 12 bases. V shed 7 bases and J 11 bases; nucleotides not matched to a gene: 8. The CDR3 totals 12 residues. Germline assignment: CDR1 SQVTM and CDR2 ANQGSEA. The CDR3 sequence is CSAGTGGARAFF. The CDR3 region has the DNA TGCAGCGCCGGGACAGGGGGCGCCAGGGCTTTCTTT.

This clone has a handful of counts. V usage is TRBV28 and J usage is TRBJ1-5, with D unresolved. V lost 5 bases to trimming and J lost 0 bases, with 8 bases between them. Germline-derived CDR1 and CDR2 are MDHEN and SYDVKM. CDR3 length: 14 amino acids. The CDR3 DNA reads as TGTGCCAGCAGTCCCCAGTATAGCAATCAGCCCCAGCATTTT. It is translated as CASSPQYSNQPQHF.

The rearrangement uses TRBV27 and TRBJ2-2; perhaps TRBD2 as D (7 bases). V lost 8 bases, J lost 6 bases, and 19 bases lay in between. Per germline, CDR1 MNHEY and CDR2 SMNVEV (reference sequence). This CDR3 has 15 residues. The CDR3 region is CASRGGGWMAGELFF. CDR3 sequence (DNA): TGTGCCAGCCGAGGGGGGGGATGGATGGCCGGGGAGCTGTTTTTT.

The gene calls are TRBV19 and TRBJ1-2, with 9 bases matching TRBD1. This CDR3 region has 17 residues. With V trimmed by 4 bases and J by 8 bases, 17 bases remained unmatched. The germline gives CDR1 LNHDA, CDR2 SQIVND (reference sequence). The CDR3 sequence: CASSTHTGGKASWGYTF. The CDR3 coding sequence is TGTGCCAGTAGTACTCACACAGGGGGCAAGGCATCGTGGGGCTACACCTTC.

This chain connects TRBV11-2 to TRBJ2-7; D is undetermined. CDR1 and CDR2 (germline): SGHAT, FQNNGV. V was trimmed by 1 base and J by 9 bases, leaving 19 bases between them. The CDR3 spans 15 residues. The CDR3 region is CASSLVVGPTARQYF. The DNA of the CDR3 is TGTGCCAGCAGCTTAGTTGTGGGCCCCACCGCGAGGCAGTACTTC.

This clone came up once. This chain links TRBV6-1 with TRBJ1-4; TRBD1 matches at 7 bases. This CDR3 spans 15 amino acids. Germline V lookup: CDR1 MNHNS, CDR2 SASEGT. Losses at the gene ends were 6 bases for V and 5 bases for J; bases not matched to a gene: 9. The CDR3 DNA follows: TGTGCCAGCAGACCAGACAGGGTCTCGAATGAAAAACTGTTTTTT. This encodes CASRPDRVSNEKLFF.

Regarding this clone: A read error may account for a junction end that differs from germline. The chain joins TRBV5-1 to TRBJ2-5; TRBD2 matches 7 bases. Germline V CDR1 and CDR2: SGHRS, YFSETQ. This CDR3 has 15 residues. CDR3 in amino acids: CANSLAPGGLETQYF. CDR3 in DNA: TGCGCCAACAGCTTGGCGCCGGGGGGTTTAGAGACCCAGTACTTC.

CDR3 DNA: TGTGCCAGCAGTTCCCCCCGGACAGGGGGCCGTGGTGAGCAGTTCTTC. It is translated as CASSSPRTGGRGEQFF. The chain links TRBV6-7 to TRBJ2-1, with 11 bases fitting TRBD1. TRBV6-7 is identified as an open reading frame with a role that is uncertain. With 4 bases clipped from V and 9 bases from J, the junction kept 11 bases outside the gene matches. The length of the CDR3 is 16 residues.

The CDR3: CASSLNSAQNIQYF. The CDR3 bases are TGCGCCAGCAGCTTGAACAGTGCCCAAAACATTCAGTACTTC. This chain connects TRBV5-1 to TRBJ2-4; D remains ambiguous. V was shortened by 1 base and J by 5 bases, with 10 bases between the two germline ends. CDR3 length equals 14 residues. CDR1 and CDR2 (germline): SGHRS, YFSETQ.

This rearrangement joins TRBV4-1 to TRBJ1-5, with a weak D call TRBD1 (5 bases). The CDR3 has 13 residues. V lost 1 base, J lost 8 bases, and 9 bases lay in between. Germline V gene sequence: CDR1 MGHRA, CDR2 YSYEKL. CDR3 loop: CASSQVEGKPQHF. The CDR3 DNA is TGCGCCAGCAGCCAAGTGGAGGGGAAGCCCCAGCATTTT.

The V gene is TRBV11-2, the J gene TRBJ2-1; D not certain. Trimming took 1 base from V and 0 from J, leaving 10 bases between them. The germline V gene encodes CDR1 SGHAT and CDR2 FQNNGV. The CDR3 has 16 residues. The CDR3 DNA follows: TGTGCCAGCAGCTTAGTAACGGTTAGCTCCTACAATGAGCAGTTCTTC. Protein sequence: CASSLVTVSSYNEQFF. Full variable domain (rest looked up from reference TRBV11-2 and TRBJ2-1): EAGVAQSPRYKIIEKRQSVAFWCNPISGHATLYWYQQILGQGPKLLIQFQNNGVVDDSQLPKDRFSAERLKGVDSTLKIQPAKLEDSAVYLCASSLVTVSSYNEQFFGPGTRLTVL.

The J gene is TRBJ1-2, the V gene TRBV28, with TRBD1 matching over 8 bases. This CDR3 has 14 amino acids. V trimming: 3 bases; J trimming: 6 bases; junction bases outside the gene matches: 6. Per germline, CDR1 MDHEN and CDR2 SYDVKM. CDR3 sequence: CASSFGRGQNGYTF. As DNA, the CDR3 is TGTGCCAGCAGTTTTGGCAGGGGGCAGAATGGCTACACCTTC.

The chain joins TRBV27 to TRBJ2-5, with D possibly being TRBD1 (6 bases). Germline values: CDR1 MNHEY, CDR2 SMNVEV (reference sequence). The CDR3 length is 15 residues. The V end lost 3 bases, the J end lost 5 bases, and 16 bases lay between the germline ends. CDR3 residues: CASSLGQGLSETQYF. The CDR3, as DNA: TGTGCCAGCAGTTTGGGTCAGGGGCTATCGGAGACCCAGTACTTC.

This chain uses TRBV27 with TRBJ2-2, with TRBD1 matching over 7 bases. Germline V gene sequence: CDR1 MNHEY, CDR2 SMNVEV (reference sequence). The ends lost 3 bases at V and 0 bases at J; junction bases unmatched: 4. This CDR3 has 16 amino acids. The CDR3 region is CASSFRDSTNTGELFF. CDR3 nucleotide sequence: TGTGCCAGCAGTTTCCGGGACAGTACGAACACCGGGGAGCTGTTTTTT.

This clone was recorded only once. The CDR3 loop is CATQQILSYNSPLHF. The CDR3 DNA reads as TGTGCCACCCAACAGATCCTCTCCTATAATTCACCCCTCCACTTT. The V call is TRBV28, the J call TRBJ1-6; D remains ambiguous. The CDR3 runs 15 residues. Germline loops: CDR1 MDHEN, CDR2 SYDVKM. The V end was cut by 10 bases, the J end by 0 bases, with 13 bases between.

CDR3 region: CASSGAGSRLYEQYF. CDR3 sequence (DNA): TGTGCCAGCAGTGGTGCGGGATCCCGTTTGTACGAGCAGTACTTC. The chain combines TRBV28 with TRBJ2-7, with D perhaps TRBD2 (6 bases). The V and J ends lost 5 bases and 4 bases respectively, with 18 bases between them. The germline gives CDR1 MDHEN, CDR2 SYDVKM. CDR3 length: 15 residues.

The V call is TRBV5-1, the J call TRBJ1-2; D is unresolved. CDR3 length: 14 amino acids. Trimming shortened V by 1 base and J by 2 bases, and 9 bases separated the two germline ends. Germline V CDR1 and CDR2: SGHRS, YFSETQ. CDR3 sequence reads: CASSLTTTNYGYTF. The CDR3 nucleotides read TGCGCCAGCAGCTTGACTACTACCAACTATGGCTACACCTTC.